This entry concerns a single TCR beta chain. These data belong to a study of T cells expressing NK-cell markers. Study background: Seven donors tested HCMV-seropositive and one tested seronegative among the eight sequenced.

Reanalyzing the 5' RACE reads, TCRdb keeps one entry per CDR3 protein, without DNA. The sample has hundreds of thousands of distinct CDR3 sequences. Looked up from germline, CDR1 is SQVTM and CDR2 is ANQGSEA. This CDR3 region has 13 residues. This clonotype was sampled from a woman between 18 and 70 years old in good health. The chain links TRBV29-1 to TRBJ2-3; lacking DNA, the TRBD1 call made by TCRdb goes unchecked. Sequencing input: blood T cells: a sorted CD56 or NKG2C T cell subset, CD4+ or CD8+ T cells, or bulk PBMC T cells (not recorded which). CDR3 residues: CSVEGGATDTQYF.